This T cell receptor (beta chain) was recorded in a study of early T cells in non-severe SARS-CoV-2 infection. Overall study context: Sequencing was performed on bulk RNA from unsorted whole blood, leaving chains unpaired.

Individual cDNA molecules were tagged with unique molecular identifiers, the study reported. One entry per CDR3 protein, called by TCRdb with MiXCR from the 5' RACE reads. This sample yields tens of thousands of distinct CDR3 sequences, of which 3.6% are seen a single time; 4.5% to 7% belongs to the top ten. Looked up from germline, CDR1 is SGHVS and CDR2 is FQNEAQ. Deletions cut 3 bases from V and 1 base from J, with 12 bases between. The CDR3 spans 15 residues. This clonotype has a count of ten or more. Its cognate antigen is unknown. General observations from the study: VDJdb-based matching was biased toward anti-spike CD8 responses and missed private and CD4 specificities.

This TCR was recovered from an adult who was a healthcare worker with PCR-confirmed SARS-CoV-2 infection or an uninfected control (not recorded which). The source material was whole blood. The V gene is TRBV7-8, the J gene TRBJ2-5, with TRBD1 as a possible D gene (6 bases). The chain's CDR3 is CASSFNRDTQETQYF. The CDR3 bases are TGTGCCAGCAGCTTCAACCGGGACACCCAAGAGACCCAGTACTTC. The full variable domain, completed using reference TRBV7-8 and TRBJ2-5, is GAGVSQSPRYKVAKRGQDVALRCDPISGHVSLFWYQQALGQGPEFLTYFQNEAQLDKSGLPSDRFFAERPEGSVSTLKIQRTQQEDSAVYLCASSFNRDTQETQYFGPGTRLLVL.